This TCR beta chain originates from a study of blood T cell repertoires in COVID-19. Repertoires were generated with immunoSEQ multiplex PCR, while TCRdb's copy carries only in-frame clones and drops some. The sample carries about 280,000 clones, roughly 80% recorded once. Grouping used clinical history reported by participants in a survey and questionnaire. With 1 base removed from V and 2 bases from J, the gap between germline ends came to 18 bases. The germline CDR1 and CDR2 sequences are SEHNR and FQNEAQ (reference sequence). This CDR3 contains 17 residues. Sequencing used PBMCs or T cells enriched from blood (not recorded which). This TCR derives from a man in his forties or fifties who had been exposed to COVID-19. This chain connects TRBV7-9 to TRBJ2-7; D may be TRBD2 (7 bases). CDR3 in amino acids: CASSLESGAGDPYEQYF. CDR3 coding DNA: TGTGCCAGCAGCTTAGAGTCGGGGGCGGGAGACCCCTACGAGCAGTACTTC.